This T cell receptor (beta chain) was sequenced for a study of Graves' ophthalmopathy and Graves' hyperthyroidism. V was clipped by 7 bases and J by 0 bases, with 13 bases between them. The CDR3 is 15 residues long. Germline V gene data show CDR1 as ENHRY and CDR2 as SYGVKD. The authors amplified TCR beta CDR3 regions, and they did so from RNA transcripts for repertoire sequencing. The library came from an HTBI-primed first-round RT-PCR and a second-round multiplex PCR. TCRdb reprocessed the multiplex PCR reads via MiXCR and lists one record per CDR3 protein. The sample holds 500,000 to 800,000 distinct CDR3 sequences; 35% to 45% are singletons and the top ten take roughly 3%. The study excluded patients with other autoimmune diseases, uncontrolled infections, pregnancy or lactation. This clonotype was counted many times.

This receptor was taken from an adult man with Graves' ophthalmopathy. The sample was peripheral blood. The chain carries TRBV10-3 and TRBJ1-3; D remains unclear. The CDR3, as DNA: TGTGCCATCACCGAAATGTCAGGCTCTGGAAACACCATATATTTT. As protein: CAITEMSGSGNTIYF.